This T cell receptor (beta chain) appears in the sequencing data of a study of OX40 agonist ivuxolimab in advanced cancers. Broader study findings: In general, CD8+ T cells held more expanded clones than CD4+ did, on average.

The V and J ends lost 4 bases and 4 bases respectively, with 11 bases between them. The CDR3 runs 14 residues. Germline assignment: CDR1 SGDLS and CDR2 YYNGEE. Data came from immunoSEQ multiplex PCR; TCRdb stores just in-frame clones and leaves some out. Altogether tens of thousands of clones are present, 73% being singletons, with the ten largest covering 15% to 20%. On this clone itself: What it binds is unknown.

Peripheral blood came from all dose cohorts at three timepoints. J is TRBJ2-2 and V is TRBV9; TRBD1 might be the D (5 bases). The specimen comprised CD4+ or CD8+ T cells sorted from blood, sampled in a trial of the OX40 agonist ivuxolimab. The receptor comes from an adult with an advanced solid tumor such as melanoma, head and neck, liver or kidney cancer. CDR3 in amino acids: CASSKIQGTGELFF. DNA for the CDR3: TGTGCCAGCAGCAAAATTCAGGGCACCGGGGAGCTGTTTTTT.